The 8 T cell receptor beta chains below all came from one sample that was sequenced in a study of blood T cell repertoires in COVID-19. TCRdb's table, derived via immunoSEQ multiplex PCR, lists solely in-frame clones and lacks some. The data contain over 400,000 clones, roughly nine tenths of them singletons. The sample comprised PBMCs or T cells enriched from blood (not recorded which). The receptors originated from a woman aged 55-75 years who had recovered from COVID-19.

The J gene is TRBJ2-7, the V gene TRBV4-2; tentative D call: TRBD2 (6 bases). This CDR3 has 18 residues. Germline CDR1 and CDR2: LGHNA and YNFKEQ. With 1 base removed from V and 0 bases from J, the gap between germline ends came to 19 bases. As DNA, the CDR3 is TGTGCCAGCAGCCAAGTTGGGCCCTCGGGGGTAAGCTCCTACGAGCAGTACTTC. The encoded protein is CASSQVGPSGVSSYEQYF.

This clone was seen once. The chain links TRBV28 to TRBJ1-2; D call uncertain. CDR3 length: 11 residues. The germline V gene encodes CDR1 MDHEN and CDR2 SYDVKM. The ends were cut back, 7 bases at V and 2 bases at J, with 5 bases in the middle. This CDR3 is CASTGNYGYTF. The CDR3 nucleotides are TGTGCCAGCACGGGAAACTATGGCTACACCTTC.

The chain is built from TRBV29-1 and TRBJ2-1, with D tentatively TRBD1 (6 bases). This CDR3 region has 12 residues. Germline lookup yields CDR1 SQVTM and CDR2 ANQGSEA. V was trimmed by 5 bases and J by 4 bases, leaving 9 bases between them. For the CDR3, the DNA is TGCAGCGTTTTAGGGGGTTACAATGAGCAGTTCTTC. It encodes CSVLGGYNEQFF.

This clone was counted between two and nine times. This rearrangement joins TRBV24-1 to TRBJ2-1; D not resolved. The CDR3 spans 15 residues. The V gene's germline CDR1 is KGHDR and CDR2 SFDVKD. Trimming shortened V by 4 bases and J by 4 bases, and 13 bases separated the two germline ends. The CDR3 nucleotides are TGTGCCACCAGTGAGCCTAGTCGTAGGTACAATGAGCAGTTCTTC. Protein: CATSEPSRRYNEQFF.

This clone came up once. The chain combines TRBV9 with TRBJ2-3; 7 nucleotides align to TRBD2. There are 13 residues in the CDR3. Germline CDR1 and CDR2: SGDLS and YYNGEE. V trimming: 4 bases; J trimming: 9 bases; junction bases outside the gene matches: 8. The CDR3 loop reads CASSTPASGTQYF. In DNA, the CDR3 is TGTGCCAGCAGCACCCCGGCTAGCGGAACGCAGTATTTT.

This clone was seen a few times. Other DNA sequences within the sample encode an identical CDR3. This chain links TRBV3-1 (or the pseudogene TRBV3-2) with TRBJ1-1, with D possibly TRBD1 on 6 matching bases. Germline assignment: CDR1 LGHDT and CDR2 YNNKEL (reference sequence). CDR3 length: 13 amino acids. Trimming stripped 4 bases from V and 1 base from J, with 7 bases between. The CDR3 region has the DNA TGTGCCAGCAGCCTAGGGGGGAACACTGAAGCTTTCTTT. Its protein product is CASSLGGNTEAFF.

The chain is built from TRBV18 and TRBJ1-1, with 7 bases aligning to TRBD1. Trimming at V came to 8 bases and at J to 1 base, leaving 4 bases not matched to a gene. This CDR3 comprises 13 residues. Germline CDR1 and CDR2: KGHSH and LQKENI. The CDR3 is CASLQGRNTEAFF. The CDR3, as DNA: TGTGCCAGCCTACAGGGGAGGAACACTGAAGCTTTCTTT.

The chain's CDR3 is CASSYGGTGRNQPQHF. CDR3 nucleotides: TGTGCCAGCAGTTACGGGGGGACGGGTCGAAATCAGCCCCAGCATTTT. The chain joins TRBV6-2 or TRBV6-3 to TRBJ1-5, with D possibly matching TRBD1 (5 bases). Germline CDR1 and CDR2: MNHEY and SVGEGT. The CDR3 has 16 amino acids. Trimming removed 2 bases from V and 4 bases from J, with 15 bases in between.